The 5 T cell receptor beta chains below were found in one sample sequenced in a study of Ad26.COV2.S vaccination and SARS-CoV-2 variants. Treatment noted: some 20 received Ad26.COV2.S at low or high dose, single or two shots; roughly 5 received placebo; per-sample allocation not given. Day 63 after the first vaccine or placebo injection was the time point for sampling. Repertoires were generated with immunoSEQ multiplex PCR, while TCRdb's copy carries only in-frame clones and drops some. The table includes 400,000 to 450,000 clones, approximately 90% detected once. The material was peripheral blood, obtained in a trial of Ad26.COV2.S vaccine versus placebo. These receptors all stem from a person between 18 and 60 years old who received the Ad26.COV2.S COVID-19 vaccine or a placebo.

CDR3 region: CASSQVRVPGELFF. As DNA, the CDR3 is TGCGCCAGCAGCCAAGTTAGGGTCCCCGGGGAGCTGTTTTTT. The chain carries TRBV4-1 and TRBJ2-2; D is unclear. Germline V CDR1 and CDR2: MGHRA, YSYEKL. This CDR3 spans 14 amino acids. V lost 1 base to trimming and J lost 6 bases, with 9 bases between them.

The chain is built from TRBV2 and TRBJ1-5; 7 bases match TRBD1. V dropped 8 bases and J dropped 0; count of bases not matched to a gene: 7. CDR3 size: 15 residues. From germline, CDR1 is SNHLY and CDR2 FYNNEI. The CDR3 region is CASGWGQLSNQPQHF. The CDR3 DNA reads as TGTGCCAGCGGTTGGGGACAGCTTAGCAATCAGCCCCAGCATTTT.

The chain carries TRBV5-6 and TRBJ2-3; 12 nucleotides align to TRBD1. The V and J ends lost 3 bases and 5 bases, in that order; junction bases with no gene match: 4. CDR3 length: 15 amino acids. Germline V gene sequence: CDR1 SGHDT, CDR2 YYEEEE. CDR3 protein: CASSWDRGPGDTQYF. In DNA, the CDR3 is TGTGCCAGCAGCTGGGACAGGGGGCCGGGAGATACGCAGTATTTT.

The rearrangement links TRBV12-3 or TRBV12-4 to TRBJ1-1; TRBD1 agrees at 11 bases. The V gene end was trimmed by 3 bases and the J gene end by 9 bases; junction bases not matched to a gene: 3. The length of the CDR3 is 13 residues. CDR3: CASSLGTGGQAFF. CDR3 nucleotides: TGTGCCAGCAGTTTGGGGACAGGGGGTCAAGCTTTCTTT.

V gene TRBV18 combines with J gene TRBJ1-1, with D perhaps matching TRBD1 (5 bases). The germline V gene has CDR1 KGHSH and CDR2 LQKENI. The CDR3 extends over 15 amino acids. The V gene lost 3 bases and the J gene lost 1 base, with 12 bases spanning the gap. In DNA form, the CDR3 reads TGTGCCAGCTCACCCGGGGGGAAACAGAACACTGAAGCTTTCTTT. Its translation: CASSPGGKQNTEAFF.